This is a list of T cell receptor beta chains from one sample in a study of T cell responses to AZD1222 COVID-19 vaccine. The assay was immunoSEQ multiplex PCR, and TCRdb's table has in-frame clones only and misses some. The table has about 100,000 clones, 85% to 95% seen once. Sequencing used peripheral blood, obtained on day 0 of AZD1222 vaccination. Receptors were obtained from an adult in good health. Each CDR3 is given with its conserved first and last residue. The order of the fields is clone size, CDR3 length, J gene, V gene, D gene, CDR3 DNA, CDR3 protein. D genes are given only for firm matches. For some rows the clone size is stated as once, few or many, or as a class when expanded; others skip it.

>.|14|TRBJ1-1|TRBV30|TRBD1
TGTGCCTGGAGTGTGGGACAGGGAAACACTGAAGCTTTCTTT
CAWSVGQGNTEAFF
>.|15|TRBJ2-3|TRBV20-1|TRBD2
TGCAGTGCTAGTAGAACGGGAGGCCACACAGATACGCAGTATTTT
CSASRTGGHTDTQYF
>once|17|TRBJ1-2|TRBV7-6|TRBD1
TGTGCCAGCAGCCAGTCTCCGGGACAGGGGGCAGACTATGGCTACACCTTC
CASSQSPGQGADYGYTF
>.|15|TRBJ1-1|TRBV27|.
TGTGCCAGCAGTTTATCTTGGGCTTCGAGGACTGAAGCTTTCTTT
CASSLSWASRTEAFF
>.|12|TRBJ2-7|TRBV6-5|.
TGTGCCAGCAGTCCGACCGTCTACGAGCAGTACTTC
CASSPTVYEQYF
>.|14|TRBJ1-1|TRBV30|.
TGTGCCTGGAGTGTGGGCAGCTTGAACACTGAAGCTTTCTTT
CAWSVGSLNTEAFF
>.|21|TRBJ1-3|TRBV28|TRBD1
TGTGCCAGCAGTTTCATAGCAGGGGGGGTTCCCCCATTCTACTCTGGAAACACCATATATTTT
CASSFIAGGVPPFYSGNTIYF
>.|13|TRBJ2-7|TRBV7-9|TRBD2
TGTGCCAGCAGCTCCGGGACTAGCCCAGAGCAGTACTTC
CASSSGTSPEQYF
>.|16|TRBJ2-1|TRBV3-1/TRBV3-2|TRBD2
TGTGCCAGCAGCATCAAGCGGGGGCGATCCTACAATGAGCAGTTCTTC
CASSIKRGRSYNEQFF
>.|15|TRBJ2-2|TRBV3-1/TRBV3-2|.
TGTGCCAGCAGCCAAACAGGACAGATCACCGGGGAGCTGTTTTTT
CASSQTGQITGELFF
>.|16|TRBJ1-3|TRBV19|.
TGTGCCAGTAGTATAGGCGGTTTAAGGTCTGGAAACACCATATATTTT
CASSIGGLRSGNTIYF
>.|15|TRBJ2-7|TRBV14|.
TGTGCCAGCAGCCAAGCCCCGCGGTGGACCTACGAGCAGTACTTC
CASSQAPRWTYEQYF
>.|13|TRBJ1-5|TRBV11-2|.
TGTGCCAGCAGCTTGGGATGGGGTCAGCCCCAGCATTTT
CASSLGWGQPQHF
>.|12|TRBJ2-7|TRBV24-1|.
TGTGCCACCAGTGACGGTTCCTACGAGCAGTACTTC
CATSDGSYEQYF
>.|16|TRBJ2-5|TRBV6-6|.
TGTGCCAGCAGTTACCCGCCGGGGGCCCCTCAAGAGACCCAGTACTTC
CASSYPPGAPQETQYF
>.|15|TRBJ2-5|TRBV4-2|.
TGTGCCAGCAGCCAAGAAGGGAATAATCAAGAGACCCAGTACTTC
CASSQEGNNQETQYF
>.|12|TRBJ2-7|TRBV9|TRBD2
TGTGCCAGCAGCTCCGGGACTAAACCTCTTTACTTC
CASSSGTKPLYF
>.|14|TRBJ2-1|TRBV5-1|TRBD1
TGCGCCAGCAGCTCCACAGGGGCGGGCAATGAGCAGTTCTTC
CASSSTGAGNEQFF
>.|17|TRBJ2-1|TRBV11-2|TRBD1
TGTGCCAGCAGCTTATGGACAGGGAACGCAGTTTTGGATGAGCAGTTCTTC
CASSLWTGNAVLDEQFF
>.|17|TRBJ1-5|TRBV12-2|.
TGTGCAAGTCGCTCGTACCCCCGGGCTCAAGGGGATCAGCCCCAGCATTTT
CASRSYPRAQGDQPQHF
>.|16|TRBJ2-7|TRBV5-1|TRBD2
TGCGCCAGCAGCTTGGGGGGAGGACTAGCGGGCTACGAGCAGTACTTC
CASSLGGGLAGYEQYF
>.|14|TRBJ2-2|TRBV27|.
TGTGCCAGCAGTTTCGGGTGGGCCCAAGGGGAGCTGTTTTTT
CASSFGWAQGELFF
>.|14|TRBJ1-1|TRBV14|.
TGTGCCAGCAGCCCTTTCGGGGGCCACACTGAAGCTTTCTTT
CASSPFGGHTEAFF
>.|14|TRBJ2-3|TRBV6-5|TRBD2
TGTGCCAGCAAAGGAGACCGCGGGAGGGATACGCAGTATTTT
CASKGDRGRDTQYF
>.|14|TRBJ1-1|TRBV4-1|.
TGCGCCAGCAGCCAAGATGGGGGAAGGCAAGAAGCTTTCTTT
CASSQDGGRQEAFF
>.|15|TRBJ2-5|TRBV27|TRBD1
TGTGCCAGCAGTTTATTCGGGACAGAACAAGAGACCCAGTACTTC
CASSLFGTEQETQYF
>.|12|TRBJ2-5|TRBV18|.
TGTGCCAGCTCGCCCCGTCAAGAGACCCAGTACTTC
CASSPRQETQYF
>.|16|TRBJ1-4|TRBV6-5|TRBD1
TGTGCCAGCAGTTATGGACAGGGGTTCACTAATGAAAAACTGTTTTTT
CASSYGQGFTNEKLFF
>.|10|TRBJ1-2|TRBV7-9|.
TGTGCCAGCAGCTCGGGTGGCTACACCTTC
CASSSGGYTF
>once|12|TRBJ2-2|TRBV28|.
TGTGCCAGCACTCGAAACACCGGGGAGCTGTTTTTT
CASTRNTGELFF
>.|15|TRBJ1-1|TRBV11-2|.
TGTGCCAGCAGCCGCCCTAGCGAGGGTAACACTGAAGCTTTCTTT
CASSRPSEGNTEAFF
>.|19|TRBJ1-1|TRBV27|.
TGTGCCAGCAGTTTTGGAGGGGCGTTGGGACAAACCATGAACACTGAAGCTTTCTTT
CASSFGGALGQTMNTEAFF
>once|13|TRBJ1-6|TRBV30|.
TGTGCCTGGAGTTTGGCCTTCACGGGGACCCTCCACTTT
CAWSLAFTGTLHF
>once|14|TRBJ2-7|TRBV6-5|.
TGTGCCAGCAGTTACTCGGACGGAACCTACGAGCAGTACTTC
CASSYSDGTYEQYF
>.|13|TRBJ2-7|TRBV30|TRBD1
TGTGCCTGGAGTGAAACAGGGGACGGCGAGCAGTACTTC
CAWSETGDGEQYF
>.|13|TRBJ2-3|TRBV27|TRBD2
TGTGCCAGCAGGGGACTAGCGGGAGATACGCAGTATTTT
CASRGLAGDTQYF
>.|18|TRBJ2-7|TRBV27|TRBD2
TGTGCCAGCAGTTTATCGAAGGGACTAGCGGGCGGAAAATACGAGCAGTACTTC
CASSLSKGLAGGKYEQYF
>.|13|TRBJ1-1|TRBV30|.
TGTGCCTGGAGTGTACAGGGAAGCACTGAAGCTTTCTTT
CAWSVQGSTEAFF
>.|11|TRBJ1-1|TRBV27|.
TGTGCCAGCATAAGCGGGCCCCGTGCGTTCTTT
CASISGPRAFF